This paragraph covers one T cell receptor beta chain sequence. Its antigen remains unidentified. Primers included in the PCR were 60 Vbeta and 13 Jbeta primers. This table comes from immunoSEQ multiplex PCR, and its TCRdb copy is limited to in-frame clones, with some not included. This sample has some 45,000 clones; approximately 52% occur once, and the top ten carry around an eighth. The record originates from a study of cytomegalovirus exposure and HLA in healthy donors. General observations from the study: Associated with cytomegalovirus, according to the listing, were around 170 TCR beta chains. An assumption of roughly uniform sequencing depth across donors underlay the presence/absence analyses. An apparent linkage of common viral pathogens to several of the most significant clusters emerged in a later analysis. Specific recognition of CMV antigens was confirmed in vitro for a few chains (all CMV-associated).

In germline, CDR1 is MNHEY, CDR2 SMNVEV (reference sequence). The V segment lost 4 bases and the J segment 5 bases; nucleotides outside the gene matches: 19. The CDR3 loop spans 18 amino acids. The chain is built from TRBV27 and TRBJ2-7, with TRBD1 matching over 8 bases. The clonotype was recovered from a human donor in good health. Sequencing was performed on PBMCs. CDR3 bases: TGTGCCAGCAGTTACTCCGGGTCCCGCGCGACAGGGGTGGACGAGCAGTACTTC. The encoded protein is CASSYSGSRATGVDEQYF.